The rows below give T cell receptor beta chains drawn from one sample of a study of neurological immune-mediated disorders. One entry per CDR3 protein, called by TCRdb with MiXCR from the 5' RACE reads. The sample has 85,000 to 110,000 distinct CDR3 sequences, 10% to 11% seen once; the top ten hold about 3.1%. The sequenced sample was PBMCs. Receptors originate from a female donor with HTLV-1-associated myelopathy (HAM/TSP). The CDR3 runs from the conserved cysteine through the conserved F or W. A D gene is named only where the DNA matches it firmly. A row's size may be missing; if present it is once, few, many or a size class.

J gene,V gene,D gene,clone size,CDR3 DNA,CDR3 protein
TRBJ2-3,TRBV10-3,NA,NA,TGTGCCATCAGTGGCCGCGACGATACGCAGTATTTT,CAISGRDDTQYF
TRBJ1-5,TRBV28,NA,many,TGTGCCAGCAGTTTATCTGGCGGTAGCAATCAGCCCCAGCATTTT,CASSLSGGSNQPQHF
TRBJ2-2,TRBV20-1,NA,few,TGCAGTGCCCGAGTCGAGGACACCGGGGAGCTGTTTTTT,CSARVEDTGELFF
TRBJ1-1,TRBV5-1,NA,many,TGCGCCAGCAGCTTGTACTCTGGGTTGAACACTGAAGCTTTCTTT,CASSLYSGLNTEAFF
TRBJ2-7,TRBV10-3,TRBD1,NA,TGTGCCACCTCCGCCTGGACAGGGGATTACAATGAGCAGTACTTC,CATSAWTGDYNEQYF
TRBJ2-5,TRBV25-1,TRBD1,many,TGTGCCAGCAGTGATACAGGGGAAGAGACCCAGTACTTC,CASSDTGEETQYF
TRBJ1-1,TRBV6-6,TRBD1,many,TGTGCCAGCAGTACGACAGGGTTGAACACTGAAGCTTTCTTT,CASSTTGLNTEAFF
TRBJ2-5,TRBV12-3/TRBV12-4,TRBD2,many,TGTGCCACCGAGCGGGGTAAAGAGACCCAGTACTTC,CATERGKETQYF
TRBJ2-2,TRBV7-6,NA,NA,TGTGCCAGCAGCTTAGGGGGGGCGCAAGTCGGGGAGCTGTTTTTT,CASSLGGAQVGELFF
TRBJ2-1,TRBV20-1,NA,many,TGCAGTGAGTCAACAAGTGTAGGACTACGAAACAATGAGCAGTTCTTC,CSESTSVGLRNNEQFF
TRBJ1-4,TRBV7-9,NA,many,TGTGCCAGCAGCTTAGAAGGGGTCGGCGAAAAACTGTTTTTT,CASSLEGVGEKLFF
TRBJ1-2,TRBV20-1,TRBD1,NA,TGCAGTGCTAGTGAGGGGGCCGACTATGGCTACACCTTC,CSASEGADYGYTF
TRBJ2-7,TRBV5-1,TRBD2,many,TGCGCCAGCAGCCCGGTGGGGAGGGCGGATCTCGAGCAGTACTTC,CASSPVGRADLEQYF
TRBJ2-3,TRBV24-1,NA,many,TGTGCCACCAGTGATTTTCGTAGGGGCCCTAGCACAGATACGCAGTATTTT,CATSDFRRGPSTDTQYF
TRBJ1-5,TRBV7-2,NA,many,TGTGCCAGCAGCTTCGGGACATATAGCAATCAGCCCCAGCATTTT,CASSFGTYSNQPQHF
TRBJ1-5,TRBV29-1,NA,many,TGCAGCGTCGCGGCAGGTACGGAGCTTGAGCCCCAGCATTTT,CSVAAGTELEPQHF
TRBJ2-3,TRBV5-1,NA,many,TGCGCCAGCAGACCGGGACCTAGCACAGATACGCAGTATTTT,CASRPGPSTDTQYF
TRBJ2-7,TRBV5-1,NA,many,TGCGCCAGCAGCAGGGCCGGGGGAGGCTCCTACGAGCAGTACTTC,CASSRAGGGSYEQYF
TRBJ2-3,TRBV20-1,TRBD1,many,TGCAGTGCTGAGGGACAGGGTCGCACAGATACGCAGTATTTT,CSAEGQGRTDTQYF
TRBJ2-5,TRBV5-1,TRBD2,NA,TGCGCCAGCAGCTTGCCCCCTTCTAAGCGGGGAGAGACCCAGTACTTC,CASSLPPSKRGETQYF
TRBJ2-3,TRBV7-9,TRBD2,many,TGTGCCAGCAGCGCTAGCGGGGGGGCCTATGATACGCAGTATTTT,CASSASGGAYDTQYF
TRBJ2-5,TRBV5-6,NA,few,TGTGCCAGCAGCTTGTTCGGGGGAGAGACCCAGTACTTC,CASSLFGGETQYF
TRBJ2-1,TRBV5-6,TRBD1,many,TGTGCCAGCAGCTTGGTTAGACAGGGGTATTATGAGCAGTTCTTC,CASSLVRQGYYEQFF
TRBJ2-1,TRBV15,TRBD2,many,TGTGCTACCAGCAGCCCGGGGGGTGGAACGGTGGAGGCGGACAATGAGCAGTTCTTC,CATSSPGGGTVEADNEQFF
TRBJ1-5,TRBV5-1,NA,many,TGCGCCAGCAGCTTGGCAGGGGATAGCAATCAGCCCCAGCATTTT,CASSLAGDSNQPQHF
TRBJ2-7,TRBV5-8,NA,few,TGTGCCAGCAGCTTGGCTGGGGGACACTCCTACGAGCAGTACTTC,CASSLAGGHSYEQYF
TRBJ2-5,TRBV11-2,NA,many,TGTGCCAGCAGCCCCACGTGGACGGACGGAGCTGGGGAGACCCAGTACTTC,CASSPTWTDGAGETQYF
TRBJ2-3,TRBV29-1,NA,NA,TGCAGCGTGGCGGAACTCACAGATACGCAGTATTTT,CSVAELTDTQYF
TRBJ2-2,TRBV29-1,NA,many,TGCAGCGTTGAAGGGGTCGCAGGGGTTAACACCGGGGAGCTGTTTTTT,CSVEGVAGVNTGELFF
TRBJ2-1,TRBV5-1,TRBD2,many,TGCGCCAGCAGCTCGGCGGGGGGACATCCAGAGCAGTTCTTC,CASSSAGGHPEQFF
TRBJ2-1,TRBV29-1,NA,many,TGCAGCGTTACGAGAAACCGAAATGAGCAGTTCTTC,CSVTRNRNEQFF
TRBJ2-2,TRBV7-3,NA,many,TGTGCCAGCAGCCCCCTGTCAGGGCCGGGGTACGGGGAGCTGTTTTTT,CASSPLSGPGYGELFF
TRBJ1-1,TRBV20-1,TRBD1,few,TGCAGTGCTATGGGACAGGCGGAGAACACTGAAGCTTTCTTT,CSAMGQAENTEAFF
TRBJ2-1,TRBV11-1,NA,NA,TGTGCCAGCAGCTTTTCAGGGACCAATGAGCAGTTCTTC,CASSFSGTNEQFF
TRBJ2-7,TRBV20-1,NA,many,TGCAGTGCTATACGGTTCAGCTCCTACGAGCAGTACTTC,CSAIRFSSYEQYF
TRBJ2-1,TRBV12-3/TRBV12-4,TRBD2,many,TGTGCCAGCAGTTTACCGAGTCTAGCGGTTTGGGCCTACAATGAGCAGTTCTTC,CASSLPSLAVWAYNEQFF
TRBJ1-3,TRBV4-1,NA,few,TGCGCCAGCAGCCAAGATGAAATCACCATATATTTT,CASSQDEITIYF
TRBJ2-1,TRBV27,NA,many,TGTGCCAGCAGTCCCCCCGGTCCGAGCTCCTACAATGAGCAGTTCTTC,CASSPPGPSSYNEQFF
TRBJ2-3,TRBV20-1,TRBD2,many,TGCAGCCCCCTGGGGCGGGGGGGTTTTTTTAACACAGATACGCAGTATTTT,CSPLGRGGFFNTDTQYF
TRBJ2-7,TRBV5-1,TRBD2,many,TGCGCCAGCAGCCGAGGCGGGACTAGCGGATTCTCCTACGAGCAGTACTTC,CASSRGGTSGFSYEQYF